The 8 T cell receptor beta chains presented below share a single source sample, sequenced in a study of long-term antiretroviral therapy in people with HIV. An immunoSEQ assay, version v3.0, was performed at survey level. Sequencing was performed with immunoSEQ multiplex PCR; in TCRdb, only in-frame clones are kept and a portion is missing. The table shows tens of thousands of clones, with roughly 82% occurring only once. The material was unsorted PBMCs, obtained 0.6 years after starting antiretroviral therapy. These receptors were obtained from a young man with HIV.

The rearrangement links TRBV29-1 to TRBJ2-7; no reliable D call. V dropped 4 bases and J dropped 2 bases, with 9 bases sitting between them. The CDR3 loop spans 12 amino acids. CDR1 SQVTM and CDR2 ANQGSEA come from the germline V gene. Here the CDR3 reads CSVATTAYEQYF. The CDR3 bases are TGCAGCGTTGCGACAACTGCCTACGAGCAGTACTTC.

V and J are TRBV28 and TRBJ2-5; D is ambiguous. This CDR3 comprises 13 residues. V gave up 4 bases and J gave up 7 bases, with 13 bases separating them. The germline V gene encodes CDR1 MDHEN and CDR2 SYDVKM. CDR3 sequence: CASSSPGYGTQYF. The CDR3 coding sequence is TGTGCCAGCAGTTCTCCAGGTTACGGGACCCAGTACTTC.

The chain couples TRBV27 to TRBJ2-7; D is ambiguous. V was pared by 4 bases and J by 6 bases, with 7 bases between. Germline V gene lookup returns CDR1 MNHEY and CDR2 SMNVEV (reference sequence). This CDR3 comprises 11 residues. The CDR3: CASSSPLEQYF. CDR3 DNA sequence: TGTGCCAGCAGTTCCCCCCTCGAGCAGTACTTC.

This chain uses TRBV7-2 with TRBJ2-7; D uncertain. Trimming cost V 5 bases and J 3 bases, with 11 bases left between them. Germline V gene lookup returns CDR1 SGHTA and CDR2 FQGNSA. This CDR3 spans 13 amino acids. The CDR3 loop is CASSPLRHYEQYF. CDR3 nucleotides: TGTGCCAGCAGCCCACTCCGACACTACGAGCAGTACTTC.

V gene TRBV7-2 combines with J gene TRBJ2-6; either TRBD1 or TRBD2 may fit D (5 bases each). The V gene's germline CDR1 is SGHTA and CDR2 FQGNSA. The CDR3 covers 18 residues. Trimming took off 1 base at V and 1 base at J, with 14 bases between the two ends. The CDR3 sequence is CASSLVGGTKSGANVLTF. CDR3 bases: TGTGCCAGCAGCTTAGTTGGGGGTACCAAGTCTGGGGCCAACGTCCTGACTTTC.

This clone was found once. V usage is TRBV2 and J usage is TRBJ1-5, with TRBD1 identical over 8 bases. The CDR3 has 13 residues. V lost 5 bases and J lost 9; bases outside the gene matches: 6. Germline lookup yields CDR1 SNHLY and CDR2 FYNNEI. CDR3 coding DNA: TGTGCCAGCAGTTTGGACAGGGAGGTGCCCCAGCATTTT. It encodes CASSLDREVPQHF.

The rearrangement links TRBV29-1 to TRBJ2-7, with unresolved D. The V and J ends lost 4 bases and 3 bases respectively, with 4 bases between them. From germline, CDR1 is SQVTM and CDR2 ANQGSEA. The CDR3 covers 10 residues. For the CDR3, the DNA is TGCAGCGTTGGCGACTACGAGCAGTACTTC. Encoded protein: CSVGDYEQYF.

The chain uses TRBV25-1 and TRBJ2-5; the D gene could be TRBD1 or TRBD2 (5 bases each). Germline lookup yields CDR1 MGHDK and CDR2 SYGVNS. The CDR3 is 17 amino acids. V dropped 4 bases and J dropped 2 bases, with 20 bases sitting between them. The CDR3 coding sequence is TGTGCCAGCAGTGCCGCCCCCCCGGGACCCTGGCAAGAGACCCAGTACTTC. Translating gives CASSAAPPGPWQETQYF.